The 10 T cell receptor beta chains listed next were all sequenced from one sample in a study of shared clonotypes between healthy human individuals. This table comes from immunoSEQ multiplex PCR, and its TCRdb copy is limited to in-frame clones, with some not included. The table has roughly 720,000 clones, around 91% seen once. The sample comprised memory CD8+ T cells from PBMCs. Described subset: CD45RO+ cells pooled with CCR7-negative TemRA cells. Source of these receptors: a man aged 18 to 29 in good health. Some clones in this sample may be carry-over from other donors' samples.

This sequence joins TRBV14 and TRBJ2-7; D possibly corresponds to TRBD2 (5 bases). V shed 4 bases and J shed 6 bases, with 16 bases lying between them. The V gene's germline CDR1 is SGHDN and CDR2 FVKESK. This CDR3 region has 14 residues. The DNA for the CDR3 is TGTGCCAGCAGCCCCTTGCGGGTATCACCCGAGCAGTACTTC. Residues: CASSPLRVSPEQYF.

This clone was seen a single time. The V gene is TRBV9, the J gene TRBJ2-1, with 14 bases matching TRBD2. The germline V gene has CDR1 SGDLS and CDR2 YYNGEE. V trimming: 3 bases; J trimming: 8 bases; junction bases outside the gene matches: 7. This CDR3 contains 16 residues. The CDR3 is CASSASGTSGRHEQFF. DNA of the CDR3: TGTGCCAGCAGCGCATCCGGGACTAGCGGGAGACATGAGCAGTTCTTC.

V and J are TRBV7-9 and TRBJ1-5, with 8 bases that match TRBD1. The V segment lost 4 bases and the J segment 6 bases; nucleotides outside the gene matches: 17. The CDR3 has 18 residues. Looked up from germline, CDR1 is SEHNR and CDR2 is FQNEAQ (reference sequence). The CDR3 sequence is CASSSSGQGASRGQPQHF. The CDR3 nucleotides are TGTGCCAGCAGCTCCTCCGGACAGGGAGCCTCACGGGGTCAGCCCCAGCATTTT.

This clone was counted a single time. Other DNA variants within this sample encode the same CDR3. The chain combines TRBV27 with TRBJ2-7; 8 bases match TRBD1. This CDR3 has 14 residues. CDR1 and CDR2 (germline): MNHEY, SMNVEV (reference sequence). V lost 5 bases and J lost 2; bases outside the gene matches: 5. The CDR3 here is CASSPLRGPYEQYF. For the CDR3, the DNA is TGTGCCAGCAGTCCCCTCAGGGGGCCCTACGAGCAGTACTTC.

This clone is labeled medium-sized. This chain links TRBV7-9 with TRBJ2-7; D is perhaps TRBD1 (6 bases). Trimming removed 5 bases from V and 0 bases from J, with 17 bases in between. Per germline, CDR1 SEHNR and CDR2 FQNEAQ (reference sequence). The CDR3 length is 16 residues. Written as DNA, the CDR3 is TGTGCCAGCAGCCCCAGGGGCGCAGAAAGCTCCTACGAGCAGTACTTC. Protein: CASSPRGAESSYEQYF.

For this clone: A single base is all that separates this from a far larger clone, so a read error is likely. The chain uses TRBV9 and TRBJ2-2, with D perhaps TRBD1 or TRBD2 (7 bases each). V lost 0 bases, J lost 3 bases, and 15 bases lay in between. This CDR3 region has 17 residues. The germline gives CDR1 SGDLS, CDR2 YYNGEE. The CDR3 bases are TGTGCCAGCAGCGTAGAGCCAGGGGGGGGACACACCGGGGAGCTGTTTTTT. Amino acids: CASSVEPGGGHTGELFF.

The chain couples TRBV7-3 to TRBJ1-1; D not resolved. In germline, CDR1 is SGHTA, CDR2 FQGTGA. The CDR3 extends over 13 amino acids. V was pared by 3 bases and J by 2 bases, with 7 bases between. The DNA for the CDR3 is TGTGCCAGCAGCTTTGAGACCAACACTGAAGCTTTCTTT. This gives the protein CASSFETNTEAFF.

In this sample, this clone turned up many times. The CDR3 loop is CASSESTSGRIRNNEQFF. CDR3 nucleotide sequence: TGTGCCAGCAGTGAATCGACTAGCGGGAGGATCCGAAACAATGAGCAGTTCTTC. This chain joins TRBV6-1 and TRBJ2-1, with 13 bases identical to TRBD2. This CDR3 has 18 residues. With V trimmed by 2 bases and J by 5 bases, 9 bases remained unmatched. In germline, CDR1 is MNHNS, CDR2 SASEGT.

In the case of this clone: Other DNA sequences in this specimen translate into the identical CDR3. This sequence joins TRBV28 and TRBJ2-7; TRBD2 matches at 8 bases. V lost 6 bases, J lost 0 bases, and 1 base stayed unmatched. Germline CDR1 reads MDHEN; CDR2 reads SYDVKM. The CDR3 is 13 residues long. CDR3 residues: CASSLAGSYEQYF. The CDR3 region has the DNA TGTGCCAGCAGCCTAGCGGGCTCCTACGAGCAGTACTTC. The full variable domain, completed using reference TRBV28 and TRBJ2-7, is DVKVTQSSRYLVKRTGEKVFLECVQDMDHENMFWYRQDPGLGLRLIYFSYDVKMKEKGDIPEGYSVSREKKERFSLILESASTNQTSMYLCASSLAGSYEQYFGPGTRLTVT.

The rearrangement links TRBV13 to TRBJ2-1; D is ambiguous. Trimming shortened V by 2 bases and J by 6 bases, and 14 bases separated the two germline ends. The CDR3 loop spans 15 amino acids. Per the germline V gene, CDR1 is PRHDT and CDR2 is FYEKMQ (reference sequence). In DNA, the CDR3 is TGTGCCAGCAGCTTACGACTCGTCCACTTCAATGAGCAGTTCTTC. Its translation: CASSLRLVHFNEQFF.